This note documents a single T cell receptor beta chain sequence. Its target is not known. Assay execution proceeded at the deep level. This table comes from immunoSEQ multiplex PCR, and its TCRdb copy is limited to in-frame clones, with some not included. The table includes about 2,200,000 clones, approximately 94% detected once. These data originate in a study of shared clonotypes between healthy human individuals. Germline trimming cut 6 bases from V and 7 bases from J; bases unmatched to any gene: 8. Germline V lookup: CDR1 MDHEN, CDR2 SYDVKM. The CDR3 has 14 amino acids. Notes on the study in general: Generally, naive subsets came out with larger estimated richness than memory subsets. Some clonotypes were shared by all four sorted-subset donors, while others were not shared. The non-shared ones had lower generation probabilities than the shared ones.

Terminally differentiated effector memory CD45RA+ cells were left out of the naive CD8 fraction, which was CD45RO-negative and positively selected for CCR7. The gene calls are TRBV28 and TRBJ2-1; 8 bases match TRBD1. The TCR was taken from a man between 18 and 35 years old in good health. Some clones in this sample may be carry-over from other donors' samples. The sample consisted of naive CD8+ T cells from PBMCs. For the CDR3, the DNA is TGTGCCAGCAGGCTACAGGGGGAACTGAATGAGCAGTTCTTC. Amino acids: CASRLQGELNEQFF. The full variable domain, in which reference TRBV28 and TRBJ2-1 provide the parts outside the CDR3, is DVKVTQSSRYLVKRTGEKVFLECVQDMDHENMFWYRQDPGLGLRLIYFSYDVKMKEKGDIPEGYSVSREKKERFSLILESASTNQTSMYLCASRLQGELNEQFFGPGTRLTVL.